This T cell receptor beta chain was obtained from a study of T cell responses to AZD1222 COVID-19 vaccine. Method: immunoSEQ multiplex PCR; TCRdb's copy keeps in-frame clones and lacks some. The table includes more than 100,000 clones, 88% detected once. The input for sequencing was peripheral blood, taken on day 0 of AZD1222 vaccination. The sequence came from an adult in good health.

DNA for the CDR3: TGCGCCAGCAGCTTTAGCGGGGTTGGCACAGATACGCAGTATTTT. Its translation is CASSFSGVGTDTQYF. This sequence joins TRBV5-1 and TRBJ2-3, with 8 bases matching TRBD2. Germline CDR1 SGHRS, CDR2 YFSETQ. The J segment lost 1 base and the V segment lost 2 bases, leaving 3 bases of the junction unmatched. The CDR3 sequence is 15 residues long. The whole variable domain, remainder taken from reference TRBV5-1 and TRBJ2-3, is KAGVTQTPRYLIKTRGQQVTLSCSPISGHRSVSWYQQTPGQGLQFLFEYFSETQRNKGNFPGRFSGRQFSNSRSEMNVSTLELGDSALYLCASSFSGVGTDTQYFGPGTRLTVL.